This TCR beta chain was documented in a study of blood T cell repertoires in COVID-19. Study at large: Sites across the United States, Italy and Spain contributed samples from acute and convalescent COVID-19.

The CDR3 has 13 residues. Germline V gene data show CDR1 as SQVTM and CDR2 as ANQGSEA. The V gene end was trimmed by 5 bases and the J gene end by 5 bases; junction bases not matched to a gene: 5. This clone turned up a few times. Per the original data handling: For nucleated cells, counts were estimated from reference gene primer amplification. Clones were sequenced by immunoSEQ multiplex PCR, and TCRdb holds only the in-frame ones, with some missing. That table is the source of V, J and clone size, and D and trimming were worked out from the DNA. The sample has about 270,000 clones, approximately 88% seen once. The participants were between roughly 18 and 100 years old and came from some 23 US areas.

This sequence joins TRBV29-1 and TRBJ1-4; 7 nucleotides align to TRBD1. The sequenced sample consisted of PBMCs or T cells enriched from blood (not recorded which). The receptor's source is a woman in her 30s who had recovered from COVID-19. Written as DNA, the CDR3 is TGCAGCGTTCCTGGACAGGCCAATGAAAAACTGTTTTTT. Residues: CSVPGQANEKLFF.